This TCR beta chain was retrieved from a study of blood T cells in healthy people across ages. Primers used in a second PCR of about 7 to 12 cycles were a sample-barcoded 5' primer and a J-beta primer mix. Each cDNA molecule carried a tag from a template-switch adaptor that contained 12 random nucleotides. TCRdb processed the 5' RACE reads anew with MiXCR; each CDR3 protein has one entry. The sample holds some 750,000 distinct CDR3 sequences, about a fifth seen once. Isolated PBMCs totaled at least 7 million in each sample. V lost 2 bases to trimming and J lost 3 bases, with 13 bases between them. The CDR3 is made up of 15 amino acids.

The sequenced material came from blood. The chain carries TRBV12-3 or TRBV12-4 and TRBJ2-5, with unresolved D. The sequence was obtained from an older man in good health. The CDR3 reads CASSLISPSEETQYF. The CDR3 bases are TGTGCCAGCAGTTTAATTTCCCCCTCGGAAGAGACCCAGTACTTC.